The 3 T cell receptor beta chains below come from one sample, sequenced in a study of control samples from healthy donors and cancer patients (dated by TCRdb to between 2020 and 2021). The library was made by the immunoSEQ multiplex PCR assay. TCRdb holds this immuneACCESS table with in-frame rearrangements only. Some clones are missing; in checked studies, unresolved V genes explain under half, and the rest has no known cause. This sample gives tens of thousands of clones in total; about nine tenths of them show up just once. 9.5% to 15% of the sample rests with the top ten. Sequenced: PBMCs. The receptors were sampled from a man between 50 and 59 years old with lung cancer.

CDR3 sequence: CASRGTGGSEKLFF. CDR3 in DNA: TGTGCCAGCAGAGGGACAGGCGGGAGTGAAAAACTGTTTTTT. V usage is TRBV6-5 and J usage is TRBJ1-4; 8 bases match TRBD1. V was pared by 6 bases and J by 7 bases, with 7 bases of the junction left unmatched. The CDR3 spans 14 residues. CDR1 is MNHEY, CDR2 SVGAGI, per germline.

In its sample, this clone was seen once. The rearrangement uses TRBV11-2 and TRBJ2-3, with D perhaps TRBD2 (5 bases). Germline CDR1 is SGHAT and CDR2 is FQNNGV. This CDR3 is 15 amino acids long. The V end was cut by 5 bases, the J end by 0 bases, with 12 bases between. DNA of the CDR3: TGTGCCAGCAGCCTGGACGGGAAAAGCACAGATACGCAGTATTTT. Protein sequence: CASSLDGKSTDTQYF.

The CDR3 region is CASSETGGNQPQHF. The CDR3, as DNA: TGTGCCAGTAGCGAAACAGGGGGCAATCAGCCCCAGCATTTT. V is TRBV19 and J is TRBJ1-5; 7 nucleotides line up with TRBD1. Trimming at V came to 6 bases and at J to 2 bases, leaving 4 bases not matched to a gene. This CDR3 is 14 amino acids long. The germline V gene has CDR1 LNHDA and CDR2 SQIVND (reference sequence). Supplemented by reference TRBV19 and TRBJ1-5, the full variable domain reads DGGITQSPKYLFRKEGQNVTLSCEQNLNHDAMYWYRQDPGQGLRLIYYSQIVNDFQKGDIAEGYSVSREKKESFPLTVTSAQKNPTAFYLCASSETGGNQPQHFGDGTRLSIL.